The 17 T cell receptor beta chains below all came from one sample that was sequenced in a study of blood T cells in healthy people across ages. A second PCR of about 6 to 12 cycles used a sample-barcoded 5' primer and a J-beta primer mix. TCRdb ran MiXCR on the 5' RACE reads and lists one entry per CDR3 protein. The sample has about 1 million distinct CDR3 sequences; 45% are singletons. The source material was blood. Every receptor here comes from a woman aged 60 to 75 in good health.

The count of this clonotype is one. This chain links TRBV6-1 with TRBJ2-3, with D perhaps TRBD2 (6 bases). This CDR3 region has 16 residues. Germline-derived CDR1 and CDR2 are MNHNS and SASEGT. V was pared by 1 base and J by 2 bases, with 13 bases between. DNA of the CDR3: TGTGCCAGCAGTGAAGGTGGGGGGACCAACACAGATACGCAGTATTTT. Translated, it gives CASSEGGGTNTDTQYF.

This chain connects TRBV12-3 or TRBV12-4 to TRBJ2-7; tentative D call: TRBD2 (6 bases). With 5 bases removed from V and 2 bases from J, the gap between germline ends came to 19 bases. There are 16 residues in the CDR3. Here the CDR3 DNA reads TGTGCCAGCAGTGCCCCCGGGACTGGCATCCCCTACGAGCAGTACTTC. The encoded protein is CASSAPGTGIPYEQYF.

This clonotype was seen a handful of times. CDR3 coding DNA: TGTGCCAGCAGCCGTGGACTGTCTCCCTACGAGCAGTACTTC. This encodes CASSRGLSPYEQYF. The V and J genes are TRBV7-2 and TRBJ2-7; possibly TRBD2 for D (5 bases). Germline CDR1 and CDR2: SGHTA and FQGNSA. Trimming removed 5 bases at V and 2 bases at J, with 13 bases between. CDR3 size: 14 residues.

The chain links TRBV4-1 to TRBJ2-7; possible D gene TRBD2, 5 bases. The CDR3 runs 16 residues. Trimming took off 1 base at V and 0 bases at J, with 13 bases between the two ends. The germline V gene has CDR1 MGHRA and CDR2 YSYEKL. Written as DNA, the CDR3 is TGCGCCAGCAGCCAAGTTGCTAGCCCAGACTCCTACGAGCAGTACTTC. Encoded protein: CASSQVASPDSYEQYF.

The table lists this clonotype with a few counts. The chain combines TRBV25-1 with TRBJ1-2; D remains ambiguous. Trimming took off 2 bases at V and 2 bases at J, with 6 bases between the two ends. Germline-derived CDR1 and CDR2 are MGHDK and SYGVNS. The CDR3 is made up of 13 amino acids. The CDR3 nucleotides read TGTGCCAGCAGTGAAGAAGGGAACTATGGCTACACCTTC. Protein: CASSEEGNYGYTF.

This clonotype has only a few counts. The chain uses TRBV7-9 and TRBJ2-7, with a possible D match to TRBD1 (6 bases). The CDR3 has 13 residues. The V gene lost 6 bases and the J gene lost 2 bases, with 11 bases spanning the gap. CDR1 is SEHNR, CDR2 FQNEAQ, per germline (reference sequence). CDR3 nucleotide sequence: TGTGCCAGCAGGGGGGACACCCCCTACGAGCAGTACTTC. This translates into CASRGDTPYEQYF.

The table lists this clonotype with a few counts. Given a much more abundant clone one base away, this may be a read error. The chain joins TRBV7-2 to TRBJ2-7; 7 bases match TRBD2. V lost 5 bases, J lost 0 bases, and 4 bases stayed unmatched. The CDR3 loop spans 14 amino acids. Germline CDR1 is SGHTA and CDR2 is FQGNSA. Written as DNA, the CDR3 is TGTGCCAGCAGCGCTTGGGAGGGCTCCTACGAGCAGTACTTC. Amino acids: CASSAWEGSYEQYF.

As regards this clonotype: An end of the junction does not agree with germline; a read error may underlie this. The J gene is TRBJ2-3, the V gene TRBV29-1; 7 nucleotides match TRBD1. The CDR3 runs 13 residues. Per the germline V gene, CDR1 is SQVTM and CDR2 is ANQGSEA. The CDR3 DNA is TGCAGCGTAGTCCACAGGGGCACAGATATGCAGTATTTT. It encodes CSVVHRGTDMQYF.

The chain joins TRBV10-3 to TRBJ2-2, with D uncertain. V lost 8 bases and J 3 bases, leaving 10 bases between the germline ends. CDR1 and CDR2 (germline): ENHRY, SYGVKD. The CDR3 totals 13 residues. As DNA, the CDR3 is TGTGCCATCTCTTGGTCAGACACCGGGGAGCTGTTTTTT. This sequence encodes CAISWSDTGELFF.

The V gene is TRBV28, the J gene TRBJ2-1; 9 nucleotides align to TRBD2. This CDR3 has 14 amino acids. The germline V gene encodes CDR1 MDHEN and CDR2 SYDVKM. Germline trimming cut 6 bases from V and 9 bases from J; bases unmatched to any gene: 9. This chain's CDR3 is CASSPSGITGEQFF. CDR3 DNA: TGTGCCAGCAGCCCTAGCGGGATCACTGGTGAGCAGTTCTTC.

CDR3 DNA sequence: TGCGCCAGCAGCTTGAAATTAGCGGGCCGTGGGGAGACCCAGTACTTC. Translating it yields CASSLKLAGRGETQYF. The V and J genes are TRBV5-1 and TRBJ2-5; 7 bases map to TRBD2. V was pared by 1 base and J by 5 bases, with 11 bases of the junction left unmatched. Germline-derived CDR1 and CDR2 are SGHRS and YFSETQ. CDR3 length: 16 amino acids.

The chain uses TRBV20-1 and TRBJ1-4; D gene ambiguous. Germline CDR1 and CDR2: DFQATT and SNEGSKA (reference sequence). V lost 1 base to trimming and J lost 7 bases, with 10 bases between them. The CDR3 spans 13 residues. This chain's CDR3 is CSARAWGSEKLFF. For the CDR3, the DNA is TGCAGTGCTAGAGCCTGGGGATCTGAAAAACTGTTTTTT.

Comment on this clonotype: The junction differs from germline at one of its ends, possibly a read error. The V call is TRBV5-1, the J call TRBJ2-1; D gene unclear. Germline CDR1 is SGHRS and CDR2 is YFSETQ. The length of the CDR3 is 16 residues. The CDR3: CASTPNQVPTYNEQVF. CDR3 sequence (DNA): TGCGCCAGCACGCCAAACCAGGTCCCGACCTACAATGAGCAGGTCTTC.

This clonotype appeared a few times. The chain employs TRBV5-1 and TRBJ2-3; D unresolved. The germline gives CDR1 SGHRS, CDR2 YFSETQ. The V and J ends lost 2 bases and 0 bases respectively, with 13 bases between them. The CDR3 covers 16 residues. DNA of the CDR3: TGCGCCAGCAGCTTTATGCAGGTCGCTAGCACAGATACGCAGTATTTT. This sequence encodes CASSFMQVASTDTQYF. Full variable domain (missing parts from reference TRBV5-1 and TRBJ2-3): KAGVTQTPRYLIKTRGQQVTLSCSPISGHRSVSWYQQTPGQGLQFLFEYFSETQRNKGNFPGRFSGRQFSNSRSEMNVSTLELGDSALYLCASSFMQVASTDTQYFGPGTRLTVL.

The chain uses TRBV2 and TRBJ2-1, with D maybe TRBD1 (5 bases). This CDR3 has 14 residues. The V gene lost 5 bases and the J gene lost 0 bases, with 8 bases spanning the gap. The germline CDR1 and CDR2 sequences are SNHLY and FYNNEI. The chain's CDR3 is CASSPTDSYNEQFF. DNA for the CDR3: TGTGCCAGCAGTCCGACAGACTCCTACAATGAGCAGTTCTTC.

The V and J genes are TRBV10-3 and TRBJ2-6, with D uncertain. The CDR3 length is 13 residues. V was clipped by 0 bases and J by 3 bases, with 0 bases between them. In germline, CDR1 is ENHRY, CDR2 SYGVKD. CDR3 coding DNA: TGTGCCATCAGTGAGTCTGGGGCCAACGTCCTGACTTTC. Its translation: CAISESGANVLTF.

This clonotype has only a few counts. The J gene is TRBJ2-1, the V gene TRBV28; possible D gene TRBD1, 5 bases. V lost 6 bases and J 5 bases, leaving 11 bases between the germline ends. Germline CDR1 reads MDHEN; CDR2 reads SYDVKM. This CDR3 region has 13 residues. CDR3 residues: CASRSDRHNEQFF. DNA for the CDR3: TGTGCCAGCAGGTCAGACAGACACAATGAGCAGTTCTTC. The variable domain in full, completed from reference TRBV28 and TRBJ2-1, reads DVKVTQSSRYLVKRTGEKVFLECVQDMDHENMFWYRQDPGLGLRLIYFSYDVKMKEKGDIPEGYSVSREKKERFSLILESASTNQTSMYLCASRSDRHNEQFFGPGTRLTVL.